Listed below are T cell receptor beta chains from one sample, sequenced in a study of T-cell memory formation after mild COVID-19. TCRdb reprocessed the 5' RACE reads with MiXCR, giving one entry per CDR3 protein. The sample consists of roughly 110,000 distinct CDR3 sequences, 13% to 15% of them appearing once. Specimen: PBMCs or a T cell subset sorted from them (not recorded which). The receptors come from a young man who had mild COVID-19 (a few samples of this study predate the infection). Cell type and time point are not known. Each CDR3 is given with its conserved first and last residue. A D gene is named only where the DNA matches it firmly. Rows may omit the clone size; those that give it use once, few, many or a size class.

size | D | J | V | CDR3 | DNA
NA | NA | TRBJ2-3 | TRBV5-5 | CASSLVSGSADTQYF | TGTGCCAGCAGCTTGGTCAGCGGGTCCGCAGATACGCAGTATTTT
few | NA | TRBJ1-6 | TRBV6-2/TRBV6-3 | CASSYIPTDYNSPLHF | TGTGCCAGCAGTTACATTCCGACCGACTATAATTCACCCCTCCACTTT
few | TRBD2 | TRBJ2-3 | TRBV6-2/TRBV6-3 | CASSKSGGSWTQYF | TGTGCCAGCAGCAAAAGCGGGGGTTCGTGGACGCAGTATTTT
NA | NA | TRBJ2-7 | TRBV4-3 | CASSQFAGSYEQYF | TGCGCCAGCAGCCAATTCGCCGGCTCCTACGAGCAGTACTTC
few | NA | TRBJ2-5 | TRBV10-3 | CAIGSETQYF | TGTGCCATCGGCAGTGAGACCCAGTACTTC
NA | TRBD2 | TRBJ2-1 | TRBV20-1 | CSASAGGISYNEQFF | TGCAGTGCTAGCGCGGGGGGTATCTCCTACAATGAGCAGTTCTTC
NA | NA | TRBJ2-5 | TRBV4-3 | CASSQDGQTQYF | TGCGCCAGCAGCCAAGATGGGCAGACCCAGTACTTC
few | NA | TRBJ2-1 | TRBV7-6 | CASSLGPLYEQFF | TGTGCCAGCAGCTTAGGTCCGTTGTACGAGCAGTTCTTC
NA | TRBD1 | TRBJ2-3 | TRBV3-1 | CASSQDPGGVTDTQYF | TGTGCCAGCAGCCAAGATCCAGGGGGCGTCACAGATACGCAGTATTTT
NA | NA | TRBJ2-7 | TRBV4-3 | CASSPWGSGNEQYF | TGCGCCAGCAGCCCCTGGGGGTCGGGAAACGAGCAGTACTTC
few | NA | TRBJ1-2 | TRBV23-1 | CASYPQDYGYTF | TGCGCCAGCTACCCCCAAGACTATGGCTACACCTTC
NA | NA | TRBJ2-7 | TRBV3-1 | CASSPLPTGWEQYF | TGTGCCAGCAGCCCCCTACCGACAGGCTGGGAGCAGTACTTC
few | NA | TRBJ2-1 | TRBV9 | CASSPVRGDWQEQFF | TGTGCCAGCAGCCCGGTACGGGGCGACTGGCAGGAGCAGTTCTTC
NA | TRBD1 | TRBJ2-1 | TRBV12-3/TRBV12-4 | CASSLTGTGWNEQFF | TGTGCCAGCAGTTTAACCGGGACAGGGTGGAATGAGCAGTTCTTC
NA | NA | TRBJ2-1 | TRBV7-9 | CASSFYRSSSHNEQFF | TGTGCCAGCAGCTTCTACCGGAGTAGTTCCCACAATGAGCAGTTCTTC
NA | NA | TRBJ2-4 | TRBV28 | CASSHPRRGEDIQYF | TGTGCCAGCAGTCACCCTCGGAGGGGTGAGGACATTCAGTACTTC
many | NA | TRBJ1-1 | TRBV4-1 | CASSQVTGNTEAFF | TGCGCCAGCAGCCAAGTCACGGGGAACACTGAAGCTTTCTTT
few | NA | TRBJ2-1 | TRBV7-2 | CASSFVGSYNEQFF | TGTGCCAGCAGCTTCGTGGGCTCCTACAATGAGCAGTTCTTC
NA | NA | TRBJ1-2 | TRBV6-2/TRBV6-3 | CANSGTHTHGYTF | TGTGCCAATTCAGGAACCCACACCCATGGCTACACCTTC
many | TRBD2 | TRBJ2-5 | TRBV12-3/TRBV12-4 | CASTLAGGKETQYF | TGTGCCAGCACCTTAGCGGGGGGAAAAGAGACCCAGTACTTC
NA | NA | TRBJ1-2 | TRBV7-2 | CASSLGRGRTYGYTF | TGTGCCAGCAGCTTAGGTCGAGGTAGGACCTATGGCTACACCTTC
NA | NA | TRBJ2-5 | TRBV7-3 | CASSLNALEETQYF | TGTGCCAGCAGCTTAAACGCCTTGGAGGAGACCCAGTACTTC
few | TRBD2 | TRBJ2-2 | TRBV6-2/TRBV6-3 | CASSPLAGGQVGELFF | TGTGCCAGCAGCCCTCTAGCGGGGGGCCAGGTCGGGGAGCTGTTTTTT
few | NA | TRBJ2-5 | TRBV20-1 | CSAIWGETQYF | TGCAGCGCCATCTGGGGGGAGACCCAGTACTTC
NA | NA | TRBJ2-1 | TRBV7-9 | CASRPGGDEQFF | TGTGCCAGCAGACCGGGGGGCGATGAGCAGTTCTTC
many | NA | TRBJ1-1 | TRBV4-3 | CASSQVVLGSEAFF | TGCGCCAGCAGCCAAGTTGTGCTCGGGTCTGAAGCTTTCTTT
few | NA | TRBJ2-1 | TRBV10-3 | CAISESSEGREQFF | TGTGCCATCAGTGAGTCGTCGGAGGGCAGGGAGCAGTTCTTC
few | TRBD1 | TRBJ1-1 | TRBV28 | CASTLQGAGTEAFF | TGTGCCAGCACGCTTCAGGGGGCGGGCACTGAAGCTTTCTTT
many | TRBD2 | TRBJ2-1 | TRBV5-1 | CASSFWGGNEQFF | TGCGCCAGCAGCTTTTGGGGGGGGAATGAGCAGTTCTTC
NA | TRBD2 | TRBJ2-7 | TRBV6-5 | CASTPGTRGSYEQYF | TGTGCCAGCACCCCCGGGACTAGAGGTTCCTACGAGCAGTACTTC
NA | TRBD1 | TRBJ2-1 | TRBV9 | CASSGKTGPAYNEQFF | TGTGCCAGCAGCGGTAAGACAGGGCCGGCTTACAATGAGCAGTTCTTC
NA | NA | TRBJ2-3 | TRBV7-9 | CASSSSEIDTQYF | TGTGCCAGCAGCTCTAGCGAGATCGATACGCAGTATTTT
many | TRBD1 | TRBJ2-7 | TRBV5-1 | CASSFSGGEQYF | TGCGCCAGCAGCTTTTCAGGGGGCGAGCAGTACTTC
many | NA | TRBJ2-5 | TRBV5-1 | CASSLAGGRETQYF | TGCGCCAGCAGCTTGGCGGGGGGCCGAGAGACCCAGTACTTC
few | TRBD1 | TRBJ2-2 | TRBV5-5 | CASSSRTGRSTGELFF | TGTGCCAGCAGCTCCCGGACAGGGCGGAGCACCGGGGAGCTGTTTTTT
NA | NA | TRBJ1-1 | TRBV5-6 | CASSLAGRVNTEAFF | TGTGCCAGCAGCTTGGCGGGGCGGGTGAACACTGAAGCTTTCTTT
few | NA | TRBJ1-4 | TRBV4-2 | CASSQEEGATNEKLFF | TGTGCCAGCAGCCAAGAGGAGGGTGCAACTAATGAAAAACTGTTTTTT
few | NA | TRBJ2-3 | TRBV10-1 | CASSVGTQYF | TGCGCCAGCAGTGTTGGTACGCAGTATTTT
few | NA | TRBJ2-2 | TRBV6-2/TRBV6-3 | CASSSLRRTGELFF | TGTGCCAGCAGTTCTCTCCGGCGCACCGGGGAGCTGTTTTTT
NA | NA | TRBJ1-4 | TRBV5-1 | CASSLRPGRANEKLFF | TGCGCCAGCAGCTTGAGGCCAGGGCGTGCGAATGAAAAACTGTTTTTT
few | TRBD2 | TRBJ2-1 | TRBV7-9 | CASTPPLAGNNEQFF | TGTGCCAGCACCCCCCCACTAGCGGGAAACAATGAGCAGTTCTTC
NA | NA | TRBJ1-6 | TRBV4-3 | CASSQESRLSPLHF | TGCGCCAGCAGCCAAGAGAGTCGCCTTTCACCCCTCCACTTT
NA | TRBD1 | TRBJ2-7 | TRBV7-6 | CASSPGTGAPYEQYF | TGTGCCAGCAGCCCGGGGACAGGGGCCCCCTACGAGCAGTACTTC
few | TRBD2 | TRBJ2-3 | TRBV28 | CASSSFGGLAGTDTQYF | TGTGCCAGCAGCAGTTTTGGGGGACTAGCGGGGACAGATACGCAGTATTTT
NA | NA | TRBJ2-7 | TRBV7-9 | CASSLPGASYEQYF | TGTGCCAGCAGCTTACCCGGGGCCTCCTACGAGCAGTACTTC
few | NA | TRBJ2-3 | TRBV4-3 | CASSQDRRQGRTDTQYF | TGCGCCAGCAGCCAAGATCGACGTCAGGGGCGGACAGATACGCAGTATTTT
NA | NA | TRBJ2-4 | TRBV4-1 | CASSQVEGEGQYF | TGCGCCAGCAGCCAAGTTGAGGGGGAGGGTCAGTACTTC
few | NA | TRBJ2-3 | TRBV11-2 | CASSLAGRRADTQYF | TGTGCCAGCAGCTTAGCGGGGAGGAGGGCAGATACGCAGTATTTT
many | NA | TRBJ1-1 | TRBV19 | CASGFGVNTEAFF | TGTGCCAGCGGTTTTGGGGTGAACACTGAAGCTTTCTTT
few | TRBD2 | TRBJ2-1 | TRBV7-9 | CASSFTSGVSYNEQFF | TGTGCCAGCAGCTTTACTAGCGGGGTCTCCTACAATGAGCAGTTCTTC
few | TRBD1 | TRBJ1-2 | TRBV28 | CASSGQGRTYGYTF | TGTGCCAGCAGTGGACAGGGGAGGACCTATGGCTACACCTTC
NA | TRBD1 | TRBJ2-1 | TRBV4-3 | CASSHAGTGYIYNEQFF | TGCGCCAGCAGCCATGCCGGGACAGGGTATATCTACAATGAGCAGTTCTTC
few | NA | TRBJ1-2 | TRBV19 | CASSIGTAYGYTF | TGTGCCAGTAGTATAGGGACAGCTTATGGCTACACCTTC
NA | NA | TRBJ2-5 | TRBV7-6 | CASISGTQETQYF | TGTGCCAGCATTTCCGGGACCCAAGAGACCCAGTACTTC